The clone carrying this T cell receptor (beta chain) has only one observation. Its antigen is undetermined. These data are taken from a study of T cell responses to AZD1222 COVID-19 vaccine. General study findings and limits: Repertoires were obtained only post-peak T cell response. Receipt of two AZD1222 doses was followed by a rise in Spike-specific TCR breadth and depth. It should be noted that donors were predominantly white British and more often female, and clonal diversity was possibly underestimated.

Sequencing used immunoSEQ multiplex PCR; TCRdb keeps in-frame clones, though not all of them. The sample yields 100,000 to 150,000 clones, approximately 80% seen once. The germline V gene encodes CDR1 WNHNN and CDR2 SYGVQD (reference sequence). This CDR3 spans 14 amino acids. The V end lost 3 bases, the J end lost 6 bases, and 12 bases lay between the germline ends. Pooled together were second doses at about 4 or about 12 weeks. The sample consisted of peripheral blood, taken 28 days after the second AZD1222 dose. The receptor was isolated from an adult who received the AZD1222 COVID-19 vaccine. The gene calls are TRBV10-1 and TRBJ1-5; TRBD1 might be the D (6 bases). This CDR3 is CASSDGGLGQPQHF. CDR3 in DNA: TGCGCCAGCAGTGATGGGGGGCTCGGTCAGCCCCAGCATTTT.